These 19 T cell receptor beta chains share one sample of origin, sequenced in a study of cytomegalovirus exposure and HLA in healthy donors (dated by TCRdb to the late 2010s). Preparation of the library involved the immunoSEQ multiplex PCR assay. For the multiplex PCR, a mixture combining 60 forward primers for TCR Vbeta segments and 13 reverse primers for TCR Jbeta segments was used. The source is immuneACCESS, and TCRdb retained only in-frame sequences with V and J called. Part of the clones is not carried over; for the studies checked, unresolved V genes explain less than half of this, and the remainder is unexplained. The sample table shows some 170,000 clones, and about two thirds are seen once. The top ten hold over 2% of the sample. The sample taken for sequencing was PBMCs. The receptor set was obtained from a human donor in good health.

The rearrangement uses TRBV18 and TRBJ1-2; 7 nucleotides align to TRBD1. This CDR3 region has 13 residues. Germline-derived CDR1 and CDR2 are KGHSH and LQKENI. V gave up 3 bases and J gave up 3 bases; unmatched junction bases: 1. Here the CDR3 DNA reads TGTGCCAGCTCACCTGGGACAGACTATGGCTACACCTTC. This sequence encodes CASSPGTDYGYTF.

This clone was counted only a few times. The V call is TRBV6-1, the J call TRBJ2-1; 7 bases align to TRBD2. This CDR3 is 15 amino acids long. Trimming cost V 6 bases and J 4 bases; bases outside gene matches: 9. Germline CDR1 reads MNHNS; CDR2 reads SASEGT. The CDR3 spells CASRREGLGYNEQFF. In DNA, the CDR3 is TGTGCCAGCAGAAGGGAGGGGTTAGGGTACAATGAGCAGTTCTTC.

With respect to this clone: One junction end disagrees with the germline gene, perhaps due to a read error. The chain employs TRBV4-1 and TRBJ2-5; TRBD1 matches at 12 bases. Germline lookup yields CDR1 MGHRA and CDR2 YSYEKL. The CDR3 spans 15 residues. The CDR3 spells CASSQPGQGAEAQYF. The CDR3 nucleotides read TGCGCCAGCAGCCAACCGGGACAGGGGGCAGAGGCCCAGTACTTC.

The chain links TRBV9 to TRBJ2-5; D gene ambiguous. Trimming stripped 0 bases from V and 5 bases from J, with 11 bases between. Germline CDR1 SGDLS, CDR2 YYNGEE. This CDR3 is built from 14 residues. The CDR3 reads CASSVEAGAETQYF. The CDR3 bases are TGTGCCAGCAGCGTAGAAGCCGGAGCGGAGACCCAGTACTTC.

The chain employs TRBV5-1 and TRBJ2-7; 9 bases map to TRBD1. Per the germline V gene, CDR1 is SGHRS and CDR2 is YFSETQ. V was clipped by 3 bases and J by 6 bases; unmatched bases: 4. The CDR3 contains 13 residues. The CDR3 loop reads CASSYGTGLEQYF. The CDR3 nucleotides read TGCGCCAGCAGCTACGGGACAGGGCTCGAGCAGTACTTC.

This clone was recorded once. The rearrangement links TRBV6-5 to TRBJ2-5; D perhaps matches TRBD1 (5 bases). Trimming shortened V by 5 bases and J by 1 base, and 8 bases separated the two germline ends. The CDR3 spans 13 residues. In germline, CDR1 is MNHEY, CDR2 SVGAGI. The CDR3 here is CASSPRVQETQYF. CDR3 nucleotide sequence: TGTGCCAGCAGTCCCAGGGTCCAAGAGACCCAGTACTTC.

This rearrangement joins TRBV6-5 to TRBJ1-1; D is perhaps TRBD1 (5 bases). The V end lost 0 bases, the J end lost 8 bases, and 10 bases lay between the germline ends. The germline CDR1 and CDR2 sequences are MNHEY and SVGAGI. The CDR3 covers 13 residues. Written as DNA, the CDR3 is TGTGCCAGCAGTTACTCGGGGGGGGAGGAAGCTTTCTTT. This encodes CASSYSGGEEAFF.

This clone was detected only a few times. This chain joins TRBV7-2 and TRBJ2-1, with TRBD2 matching over 7 bases. This CDR3 is built from 14 residues. The V segment lost 3 bases and the J segment 5 bases; nucleotides outside the gene matches: 4. The germline gives CDR1 SGHTA, CDR2 FQGNSA. CDR3 sequence reads: CASSFGSGDNEQFF. In DNA, the CDR3 is TGTGCCAGCAGCTTTGGGAGCGGGGACAATGAGCAGTTCTTC.

CDR3 amino acids: CASRKDRVNTEAFF. In DNA, the CDR3 is TGTGCCAGCAGGAAGGACAGGGTGAACACTGAAGCTTTCTTT. The chain combines TRBV6-5 with TRBJ1-1, with 8 bases that match TRBD1. The CDR3 contains 14 residues. Trimming cost V 6 bases and J 0 bases; bases outside gene matches: 3. Germline CDR1 is MNHEY and CDR2 is SVGAGI.

The chain joins TRBV6-6 to TRBJ1-1; possible D gene TRBD1, 5 bases. V gave up 2 bases and J gave up 1 base, with 8 bases separating them. Germline-derived CDR1 and CDR2 are MNHNY and SVGAGI (reference sequence). The CDR3 spans 14 residues. The CDR3 is CASSYQGSNTEAFF. CDR3 coding DNA: TGTGCCAGCAGTTACCAGGGTTCGAACACTGAAGCTTTCTTT.

This clone occurred a few times. The CDR3, as DNA: TGTGCCAGCAGTTCTTGGACAGGGAGGTACGAGCAGTACTTC. Its protein is CASSSWTGRYEQYF. The V and J genes are TRBV27 and TRBJ2-7, with TRBD1 matching 8 bases. CDR3 length: 14 residues. CDR1 is MNHEY and CDR2 is SMNVEV in the germline V gene (reference sequence). The J segment lost 4 bases and the V segment lost 4 bases, leaving 6 bases of the junction unmatched.

This clone was counted at least ten times. The gene calls are TRBV30 and TRBJ1-2, with D maybe TRBD1 (5 bases). The germline V gene has CDR1 GTSNPN and CDR2 SVGIG (reference sequence). Trimming took off 0 bases at V and 5 bases at J, with 16 bases between the two ends. CDR3 length equals 15 residues. This CDR3 reads CAWSVPRDGGYGYTF. The CDR3, as DNA: TGTGCCTGGAGTGTACCGCGGGACGGTGGTTATGGCTACACCTTC.

The CDR3 bases are TGTGCTAGTGGTTGGGGGCGAGGGGACGAGACCCAGTACTTC. Residues: CASGWGRGDETQYF. The chain has TRBV12-5 and TRBJ2-5; the D gene is possibly TRBD1 (6 bases). Trimming took 4 bases from V and 5 from J, leaving 14 bases between them. Germline values: CDR1 LGHNT, CDR2 FRNRAP. This CDR3 has 14 amino acids.

V is TRBV6-1 and J is TRBJ1-4; 7 nucleotides line up with TRBD1. CDR3 length equals 15 residues. CDR1 MNHNS and CDR2 SASEGT come from the germline V gene. Trimming removed 5 bases from V and 5 bases from J; junction bases left unmatched: 8. The CDR3 nucleotides are TGTGCCAGCAGTTCAAGGGGGCCCCTAAATGAAAAACTGTTTTTT. It encodes CASSSRGPLNEKLFF.

The chain carries TRBV6-1 and TRBJ1-5; D not resolved. Germline CDR1 and CDR2: MNHNS and SASEGT. The CDR3 consists of 14 residues. Trimming left V 4 bases short and J 5 bases short, with 12 bases between. In DNA, the CDR3 is TGTGCCAGCAGTGTAGAGGCTGCTGATCAGCCCCAGCATTTT. Translating it yields CASSVEAADQPQHF.

The chain couples TRBV28 to TRBJ1-4; 7 bases align to TRBD1. The CDR3 consists of 15 residues. V lost 2 bases to trimming and J lost 7 bases; unmatched junction nucleotides: 7. Per germline, CDR1 MDHEN and CDR2 SYDVKM. Here the CDR3 reads CASSLPTGYGEKLFF. The CDR3, as DNA: TGTGCCAGCAGTTTACCGACAGGGTACGGTGAAAAACTGTTTTTT.

This CDR3 reads CASSLGTGSLGYGYTF. The CDR3 DNA reads TGCGCCAGCAGCCTGGGGACAGGGAGTTTGGGCTATGGCTACACCTTC. The rearrangement joins TRBV5-1 to TRBJ1-2, with 9 bases that match TRBD1. V gave up 4 bases and J gave up 4 bases; unmatched junction bases: 11. Germline V gene lookup returns CDR1 SGHRS and CDR2 YFSETQ. This CDR3 has 16 residues.

Regarding this clone: Relative to the germline gene, one junction end is altered; a read error may explain this. The CDR3 DNA reads as TGTGCTAGCAGCGAGGGACAGGGGGGGCCCTACGAGCAGTACTTC. Translating gives CASSEGQGGPYEQYF. V is TRBV7-7 and J is TRBJ2-7, with TRBD1 matching 11 bases. Per germline, CDR1 SSHAT and CDR2 FNYEAQ (reference sequence). This CDR3 region has 15 residues.

The chain is built from TRBV29-1 and TRBJ1-2; no firm D call. The CDR3 extends over 12 amino acids. V lost 4 bases, J lost 3 bases, and 9 bases lay in between. Germline loops: CDR1 SQVTM, CDR2 ANQGSEA. The CDR3 reads CSVVGQDYGYTF. The CDR3 DNA reads as TGCAGCGTTGTTGGTCAGGACTATGGCTACACCTTC.